The 2 T cell receptor beta chains reported below all come from one sample, sequenced in a study of blood T cell repertoires in COVID-19. Method: immunoSEQ multiplex PCR; TCRdb's copy keeps in-frame clones and lacks some. Of about 83,000 clones detected, about 86% appear once; the ten largest clones hold roughly 20%. The specimen sequenced was peripheral blood. These receptors were taken from a woman of 80 years or more in a cohort sampled during active or convalescent COVID-19.

The chain employs TRBV24-1 and TRBJ2-1; 12 nucleotides line up with TRBD2. V was clipped by 3 bases and J by 8 bases; unmatched bases: 16. The CDR3 is 19 amino acids. The germline V gene has CDR1 KGHDR and CDR2 SFDVKD. The DNA of the CDR3 is TGTGCCACCAGTGATAACACCCGGCTAGCGGGAGGGCCGGGGGATGAGCAGTTCTTC. This sequence encodes CATSDNTRLAGGPGDEQFF.

This clone was counted between two and nine times. The chain links TRBV2 to TRBJ2-1; 14 bases match TRBD2. J gave up 3 bases and V 5 bases, and 6 bases lay outside the gene matches. Germline CDR1 is SNHLY and CDR2 is FYNNEI. The CDR3 is 17 amino acids. For the CDR3, the DNA is TGTGCCAGCAGTTACTCGGGACTAGCGGGAGTCTACAATGAGCAGTTCTTC. This translates into CASSYSGLAGVYNEQFF.